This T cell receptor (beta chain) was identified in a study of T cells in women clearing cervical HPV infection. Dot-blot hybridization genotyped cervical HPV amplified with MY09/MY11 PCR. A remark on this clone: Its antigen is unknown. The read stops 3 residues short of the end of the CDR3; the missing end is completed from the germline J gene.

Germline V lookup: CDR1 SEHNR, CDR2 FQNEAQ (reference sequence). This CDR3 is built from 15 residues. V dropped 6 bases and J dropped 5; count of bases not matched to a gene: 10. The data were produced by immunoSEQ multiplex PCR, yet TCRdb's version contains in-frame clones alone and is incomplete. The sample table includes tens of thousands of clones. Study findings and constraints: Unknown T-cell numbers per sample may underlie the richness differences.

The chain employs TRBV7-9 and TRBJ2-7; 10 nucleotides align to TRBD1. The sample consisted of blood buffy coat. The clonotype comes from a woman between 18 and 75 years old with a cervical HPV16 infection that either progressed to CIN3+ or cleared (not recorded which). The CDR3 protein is CASSHSGTGDDEQYF. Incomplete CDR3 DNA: TGTGCCAGCAGTCATTCCGGGACAGGGGACGACGAG. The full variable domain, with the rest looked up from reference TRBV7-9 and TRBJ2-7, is DTGVSQNPRHKITKRGQNVTFRCDPISEHNRLYWYRQTLGQGPEFLTYFQNEAQLEKSRLLSDRFSAERPKGSFSTLEIQRTEQGDSAMYLCASSHSGTGDDEQYFGPGTRLTVT.